These 14 T cell receptor beta chains share one sample of origin, sequenced in a study of cytomegalovirus exposure and HLA in healthy donors. Both 60 Vbeta primers and 13 Jbeta primers went into the PCR. Sequencing used immunoSEQ multiplex PCR; TCRdb keeps in-frame clones, though not all of them. The data hold around 190,000 clones, with around 79% observed a single time. Sample: PBMCs. The receptors stem from a woman aged 18-29 years in good health and CMV-seronegative.

The chain is built from TRBV7-9 and TRBJ1-5; 7 bases align to TRBD1. CDR1 is SEHNR and CDR2 is FQNEAQ in the germline V gene (reference sequence). The CDR3 consists of 15 residues. V trimming: 6 bases; J trimming: 2 bases; junction bases outside the gene matches: 7. The CDR3 DNA sequence: TGTGCCAGCAGTACGACAGGGTACGGCAATCAGCCCCAGCATTTT. It is translated as CASSTTGYGNQPQHF.

The V call is TRBV10-3, the J call TRBJ2-1; D might be TRBD1 (5 bases). The CDR3 extends over 12 amino acids. Trimming took off 6 bases at V and 7 bases at J, with 10 bases between the two ends. CDR1 is ENHRY and CDR2 is SYGVKD in the germline V gene. DNA of the CDR3: TGTGCCATCAGACAGGTGGAGAATGAGCAGTTCTTC. It yields the protein CAIRQVENEQFF.

This clone has a handful of counts. This specimen includes other DNA sequences encoding the same CDR3. The chain employs TRBV5-1 and TRBJ2-3; 9 bases agree with TRBD1. V lost 3 bases, J lost 5 bases, and 4 bases stayed unmatched. This CDR3 is 14 amino acids long. From germline, CDR1 is SGHRS and CDR2 YFSETQ. DNA for the CDR3: TGCGCCAGCAGCTCCGGACAGGGGTTAGATACGCAGTATTTT. Protein product: CASSSGQGLDTQYF.

This rearrangement joins TRBV27 to TRBJ1-5; TRBD1 aligns across 9 bases. The CDR3 loop spans 12 amino acids. Germline V gene sequence: CDR1 MNHEY, CDR2 SMNVEV (reference sequence). Unmatched junction bases numbered 10, after V lost 6 bases and J lost 16 bases. The CDR3 spells CASSHPRTGVHF. DNA for the CDR3: TGTGCCAGCAGCCACCCCCGGACAGGGGTTCATTTT.

This clone was picked up a small number of times. The J gene is TRBJ2-7, the V gene TRBV7-3; 10 nucleotides match TRBD2. The ends lost 3 bases at V and 6 bases at J; junction bases unmatched: 2. Germline CDR1 reads SGHTA; CDR2 reads FQGTGA. The CDR3 extends over 13 amino acids. The CDR3 spells CASSFSSGSEQYF. CDR3 DNA sequence: TGTGCCAGCAGCTTCTCTAGCGGGAGCGAGCAGTACTTC.

The chain links TRBV25-1 to TRBJ1-2; possible D gene TRBD1, 6 bases. Germline V gene lookup returns CDR1 MGHDK and CDR2 SYGVNS. The CDR3 has 13 amino acids. V lost 3 bases to trimming and J lost 7 bases, with 12 bases between them. The CDR3 is CASSDRGTSGYTF. The CDR3 DNA is TGTGCCAGCAGTGACAGGGGCACTTCTGGCTACACCTTC.

J is TRBJ1-5 and V is TRBV7-8; TRBD1 matches 7 bases. Germline values: CDR1 SGHVS, CDR2 FQNEAQ. J was trimmed by 4 bases and V by 2 bases; bases with no gene match: 11. The CDR3 sequence is 17 residues long. The CDR3 is CASSLYKGAQGNQPQHF. In DNA form, the CDR3 reads TGTGCCAGCAGCTTATATAAGGGGGCGCAGGGAAATCAGCCCCAGCATTTT.

This chain links TRBV12-5 with TRBJ2-1; D is unclear. Germline V CDR1 and CDR2: LGHNT, FRNRAP. V shed 1 base and J shed 5 bases, with 6 bases lying between them. This CDR3 is 13 amino acids long. CDR3 in amino acids: CASGLASHNEQFF. CDR3 nucleotides: TGTGCTAGTGGTTTGGCTTCCCACAATGAGCAGTTCTTC.

The chain couples TRBV7-6 to TRBJ1-6; no clear D gene. The CDR3 length is 13 residues. Trimming cost V 3 bases and J 8 bases, with 8 bases left between them. Germline CDR1 SGHVS, CDR2 FNYEAQ. CDR3 coding DNA: TGTGCCAGCAGCTTGGAGACCGATTCACCCCTCCACTTT. Amino acids: CASSLETDSPLHF.

V and J are TRBV9 and TRBJ1-6; 12 bases are shared with TRBD1. J was trimmed by 9 bases and V by 2 bases; bases with no gene match: 3. Germline CDR1 and CDR2: SGDLS and YYNGEE. CDR3 length: 15 amino acids. Written as DNA, the CDR3 is TGTGCCAGCAGCGTGGGACAGGGGGCAGCTTCACCCCTCCACTTT. Amino acid sequence: CASSVGQGAASPLHF.

The chain couples TRBV4-3 to TRBJ2-3; 7 nucleotides align to TRBD2. This CDR3 region has 16 residues. CDR1 and CDR2 from the germline V gene are LGHNA and YSLEER. J was trimmed by 10 bases and V by 0 bases; bases with no gene match: 13. CDR3 nucleotide sequence: TGCGCCAGCAGCCAAGATAAGGGCGGGAGCACCCTCCCGCAGTATTTT. Its protein is CASSQDKGGSTLPQYF.

V usage is TRBV6-5 and J usage is TRBJ1-5, with D possibly being TRBD1 (5 bases). The V and J ends lost 2 bases and 5 bases respectively, with 7 bases between them. The CDR3 loop spans 13 amino acids. Germline V gene data show CDR1 as MNHEY and CDR2 as SVGAGI. For the CDR3, the DNA is TGTGCCAGCAGTTACGCAGGGTATCAGCCCCAGCATTTT. It encodes CASSYAGYQPQHF.

This clone has only a few counts. The chain has TRBV10-3 and TRBJ1-1; the D is unclear. Deletions cut 7 bases from V and 1 base from J, with 13 bases between. Germline V gives CDR1 ENHRY, CDR2 SYGVKD. The CDR3 totals 14 residues. The CDR3 loop is CAIKGASPNTEAFF. DNA for the CDR3: TGTGCCATCAAGGGAGCATCTCCGAACACTGAAGCTTTCTTT.

The chain carries TRBV4-3 and TRBJ1-3; 8 bases are shared with TRBD1. This CDR3 has 18 amino acids. V dropped 4 bases and J dropped 0; count of bases not matched to a gene: 11. Germline V lookup: CDR1 LGHNA, CDR2 YSLEER. Written as DNA, the CDR3 is TGCGCCAGCAGCCGAGACACGGGACAGGTTTTCTCTGGAAACACCATATATTTT. Translated: CASSRDTGQVFSGNTIYF.